This is a list of T cell receptor beta chains from one sample in a study of shared clonotypes between healthy human individuals. Assay: immunoSEQ multiplex PCR; the TCRdb copy retains only in-frame clones and omits some. The data hold about 580,000 clones, with roughly 98% observed a single time. The sequenced sample consisted of naive CD8+ T cells sorted from blood. Receptor source: a man aged 25-40 years in good health. CDR3s include the opening cysteine and the closing phenylalanine or tryptophan. A D gene is named only where the DNA matches it firmly. The size entry is marked missing in some rows and otherwise reads once, few, many or a size class.

CDR3: CATSRVSDSSSGELFF
DNA: TGTGCCACCAGCAGGGTTTCGGACAGTTCTTCCGGGGAGCTGTTTTTT
J: TRBJ2-2
V: TRBV15
D: -
size: -

CDR3: CASSPGLANPAGFF
DNA: TGTGCCAGCAGCCCGGGACTAGCGAACCCCGCTGGGTTCTTC
J: TRBJ2-1
V: TRBV7-9
D: TRBD2
size: -

CDR3: CALYRGQWDTQYF
DNA: TGTGCCCTGTACAGGGGACAATGGGATACGCAGTATTTT
J: TRBJ2-3
V: TRBV11-3
D: TRBD1
size: once

CDR3: CSVDVGGQVGAAFF
DNA: TGCAGCGTTGACGTTGGTGGTCAAGTGGGCGCAGCTTTCTTT
J: TRBJ1-1
V: TRBV29-1
D: -
size: -

CDR3: CASSSRDKDYEQYF
DNA: TGTGCCAGCAGCTCCCGGGACAAAGACTACGAGCAGTACTTC
J: TRBJ2-7
V: TRBV13
D: -
size: -

CDR3: CASNFRTGELFF
DNA: TGTGCCAGTAATTTCCGGACCGGGGAGCTGTTTTTT
J: TRBJ2-2
V: TRBV19
D: -
size: -

CDR3: CASSFPLDEQFF
DNA: TGTGCCAGCAGCTTCCCTTTGGATGAGCAGTTCTTC
J: TRBJ2-1
V: TRBV7-9
D: -
size: -

CDR3: CASSQPDRGGKNIQYF
DNA: TGCGCCAGCAGTCAACCCGATCGAGGGGGCAAAAACATTCAGTACTTC
J: TRBJ2-4
V: TRBV23-1
D: -
size: -

CDR3: CASSQGTSPYEQYF
DNA: TGCGCCAGCAGCCAAGGGACGAGCCCCTACGAGCAGTACTTC
J: TRBJ2-7
V: TRBV4-1
D: -
size: once

CDR3: CASSPIAGRRNTQYF
DNA: TGTGCCAGCAGCCCCATTGCAGGGAGGCGGAATACGCAGTATTTT
J: TRBJ2-3
V: TRBV27
D: -
size: -

CDR3: CASTPGQGSYEQYF
DNA: TGTGCCAGTACTCCGGGACAGGGCTCCTACGAGCAGTACTTC
J: TRBJ2-7
V: TRBV27
D: TRBD1
size: -

CDR3: CASSQGLAGASYNEQFF
DNA: TGTGCCAGCAGCCAGGGACTAGCGGGAGCATCGTACAATGAGCAGTTCTTC
J: TRBJ2-1
V: TRBV11-2
D: TRBD2
size: -

CDR3: CASSTRDSSYNEQFF
DNA: TGCGCCAGCAGCACTCGGGACAGCTCCTACAATGAGCAGTTCTTC
J: TRBJ2-1
V: TRBV5-1
D: TRBD1
size: -

CDR3: CASSASGRTDTQYF
DNA: TGTGCCAGCAGCGCTAGCGGGAGAACAGATACGCAGTATTTT
J: TRBJ2-3
V: TRBV9
D: TRBD2
size: -

CDR3: CASSATSGGYNEQFF
DNA: TGTGCCAGCAGCGCGACTAGCGGGGGATACAATGAGCAGTTCTTC
J: TRBJ2-1
V: TRBV7-9
D: TRBD2
size: -

CDR3: CASWDLPGTTEAFF
DNA: TGCGCCAGCTGGGATCTCCCGGGAACCACTGAAGCTTTCTTT
J: TRBJ1-1
V: TRBV10-2
D: -
size: -

CDR3: CSAEFPDSHNEQFF
DNA: TGCAGCGCGGAGTTCCCTGACAGTCACAATGAGCAGTTCTTC
J: TRBJ2-1
V: TRBV29-1
D: -
size: -

CDR3: CSAGDNQPQHF
DNA: TGCAGTGCCGGCGATAATCAGCCCCAGCATTTT
J: TRBJ1-5
V: TRBV20-1
D: -
size: -

CDR3: CARSLKTAVLDLYGYTF
DNA: TGTGCCAGAAGCTTAAAGACTGCAGTCCTGGACCTCTATGGCTACACCTTC
J: TRBJ1-2
V: TRBV5-3
D: -
size: -

CDR3: CSVETWEGQSTDTQYF
DNA: TGCAGCGTTGAAACTTGGGAAGGACAGAGCACAGATACGCAGTATTTT
J: TRBJ2-3
V: TRBV29-1
D: -
size: -

CDR3: CASSGGGADTQYF
DNA: TGTGCCAGCAGCGGAGGGGGGGCAGATACGCAGTATTTT
J: TRBJ2-3
V: TRBV9
D: -
size: -

CDR3: CASSLGRDSYEQYF
DNA: TGTGCCAGCAGCTTAGGGCGGGACTCCTACGAGCAGTACTTC
J: TRBJ2-7
V: TRBV5-6
D: -
size: -

CDR3: CASSPDRPGEQYF
DNA: TGTGCCAGCAGCCCGGACAGGCCAGGCGAGCAGTACTTC
J: TRBJ2-7
V: TRBV27
D: TRBD1
size: -

CDR3: CASSRQLQAANTEAFF
DNA: TGCGCCAGCAGCCGACAGCTTCAGGCCGCAAACACTGAAGCTTTCTTT
J: TRBJ1-1
V: TRBV4-1
D: -
size: -

CDR3: CASSSASEETQYF
DNA: TGTGCCAGCAGTTCGGCATCTGAAGAGACCCAGTACTTC
J: TRBJ2-5
V: TRBV27
D: -
size: -

CDR3: CASSRPGTGDHEQYF
DNA: TGTGCCAGCAGCCGTCCGGGGACAGGGGATCACGAGCAGTACTTC
J: TRBJ2-7
V: TRBV7-2
D: TRBD1
size: -

CDR3: CASSPVGATQYF
DNA: TGTGCCAGCAGCCCCGTTGGTGCTACGCAGTATTTT
J: TRBJ2-3
V: TRBV5-6
D: -
size: -

CDR3: CAISESSGRAYEQYF
DNA: TGTGCCATCAGTGAGTCTAGCGGGAGGGCCTACGAGCAGTACTTC
J: TRBJ2-7
V: TRBV10-3
D: TRBD2
size: -

CDR3: CASSASWAESTDTQYF
DNA: TGTGCCAGCAGCGCCTCCTGGGCGGAGAGCACAGATACGCAGTATTTT
J: TRBJ2-3
V: TRBV9
D: -
size: -

CDR3: CAWSVGQGNEKLFF
DNA: TGTGCCTGGAGCGTCGGACAGGGAAATGAAAAACTGTTTTTT
J: TRBJ1-4
V: TRBV30
D: TRBD1
size: -

CDR3: CSVAGLAGPNQYNEQFF
DNA: TGCAGCGTTGCCGGACTAGCGGGACCAAACCAATACAATGAGCAGTTCTTC
J: TRBJ2-1
V: TRBV29-1
D: TRBD2
size: -

CDR3: CASSLRAAEAFF
DNA: TGTGCCAGCAGCTTGAGGGCAGCTGAAGCTTTCTTT
J: TRBJ1-1
V: TRBV5-6
D: -
size: -

CDR3: CASSYEGVGDTQYF
DNA: TGTGCCAGCAGTTACGAAGGGGTGGGAGATACGCAGTATTTT
J: TRBJ2-3
V: TRBV6-5
D: -
size: -

CDR3: CASSSGLAVYEQYF
DNA: TGTGCCAGCAGTTCGGGACTAGCAGTCTACGAGCAGTACTTC
J: TRBJ2-7
V: TRBV6-6
D: TRBD2
size: -

CDR3: CASSFPDLGLQETQYF
DNA: TGTGCCAGCAGCTTCCCAGACCTGGGGCTTCAAGAGACCCAGTACTTC
J: TRBJ2-5
V: TRBV11-2
D: -
size: -

CDR3: CSVETSGGTGELFF
DNA: TGCAGCGTGGAAACTAGCGGGGGGACCGGGGAGCTGTTTTTT
J: TRBJ2-2
V: TRBV29-1
D: TRBD2
size: -

CDR3: CASSIDRGLGDNEQFF
DNA: TGTGCCAGCAGCATCGACAGGGGGCTAGGGGATAATGAGCAGTTCTTC
J: TRBJ2-1
V: TRBV7-2
D: TRBD1
size: -

CDR3: CASSQDVGHTAGETQYF
DNA: TGTGCCAGCAGTCAGGATGTAGGACACACCGCCGGGGAGACCCAGTACTTC
J: TRBJ2-5
V: TRBV28
D: -
size: -

CDR3: CASSSRLNEQFF
DNA: TGTGCCAGCAGCTCCCGACTCAATGAGCAGTTCTTC
J: TRBJ2-1
V: TRBV7-9
D: -
size: -

CDR3: CASSQTSGSFAEEQYF
DNA: TGTGCCAGCAGCCAGACTAGCGGGAGTTTTGCGGAGGAGCAGTACTTC
J: TRBJ2-7
V: TRBV7-8
D: TRBD2
size: once

CDR3: CASSLEAGGPGGANVLTF
DNA: TGTGCCAGCAGCTTAGAAGCGGGAGGGCCAGGTGGGGCCAACGTCCTGACTTTC
J: TRBJ2-6
V: TRBV7-6
D: TRBD2
size: once

CDR3: CASRSGGSFTEAFF
DNA: TGTGCCAGCAGGTCAGGGGGCTCTTTCACTGAAGCTTTCTTT
J: TRBJ1-1
V: TRBV28
D: TRBD1
size: -

CDR3: CASSPSGSPYNEQFF
DNA: TGTGCCAGCAGCCCCAGCGGGAGCCCTTACAATGAGCAGTTCTTC
J: TRBJ2-1
V: TRBV7-9
D: TRBD2
size: -

CDR3: CSVARLGSHEQFF
DNA: TGCAGCGTTGCGAGACTAGGATCCCATGAGCAGTTCTTC
J: TRBJ2-1
V: TRBV29-1
D: -
size: -

CDR3: CASSLPHRGLETQYF
DNA: TGTGCCAGCAGCTTGCCCCACAGGGGGCTTGAGACCCAGTACTTC
J: TRBJ2-5
V: TRBV5-8
D: TRBD1
size: -

CDR3: CASSYQQGGNQPQHF
DNA: TGTGCCAGCAGTTATCAACAGGGAGGCAATCAGCCCCAGCATTTT
J: TRBJ1-5
V: TRBV6-5
D: -
size: -

CDR3: CASSFSSYEQYF
DNA: TGTGCCAGCAGCTTTAGCTCCTACGAGCAGTACTTC
J: TRBJ2-7
V: TRBV5-4
D: -
size: -

CDR3: CASSWRDGGYTF
DNA: TGTGCCAGCAGCTGGAGGGACGGTGGCTACACCTTC
J: TRBJ1-2
V: TRBV7-9
D: -
size: once

CDR3: CASSIDLGVRQPQHF
DNA: TGTGCCAGTAGTATAGATCTAGGCGTCAGGCAGCCCCAGCATTTT
J: TRBJ1-5
V: TRBV19
D: -
size: -

CDR3: CASSPEGSGANVLTF
DNA: TGTGCCAGCAGCCCGGAGGGGAGTGGGGCCAACGTCCTGACTTTC
J: TRBJ2-6
V: TRBV11-2
D: -
size: -

CDR3: CSVAPVGGGLAPYEQYF
DNA: TGCAGCGTTGCCCCGGTGGGAGGGGGATTGGCTCCCTACGAGCAGTACTTC
J: TRBJ2-7
V: TRBV29-1
D: -
size: -

CDR3: CASSLLGRDVEAFF
DNA: TGTGCCAGCAGCCTGCTTGGCAGGGACGTGGAAGCTTTCTTT
J: TRBJ1-1
V: TRBV11-2
D: -
size: -

CDR3: CASSLTDRGRGEKLFF
DNA: TGCGCCAGCAGCCTCACAGACAGGGGGCGAGGTGAAAAACTGTTTTTT
J: TRBJ1-4
V: TRBV5-1
D: TRBD1
size: once

CDR3: CASSPTPSGAYEQYF
DNA: TGTGCCAGCAGTCCGACTCCTAGCGGCGCCTACGAGCAGTACTTC
J: TRBJ2-7
V: TRBV27
D: TRBD2
size: once